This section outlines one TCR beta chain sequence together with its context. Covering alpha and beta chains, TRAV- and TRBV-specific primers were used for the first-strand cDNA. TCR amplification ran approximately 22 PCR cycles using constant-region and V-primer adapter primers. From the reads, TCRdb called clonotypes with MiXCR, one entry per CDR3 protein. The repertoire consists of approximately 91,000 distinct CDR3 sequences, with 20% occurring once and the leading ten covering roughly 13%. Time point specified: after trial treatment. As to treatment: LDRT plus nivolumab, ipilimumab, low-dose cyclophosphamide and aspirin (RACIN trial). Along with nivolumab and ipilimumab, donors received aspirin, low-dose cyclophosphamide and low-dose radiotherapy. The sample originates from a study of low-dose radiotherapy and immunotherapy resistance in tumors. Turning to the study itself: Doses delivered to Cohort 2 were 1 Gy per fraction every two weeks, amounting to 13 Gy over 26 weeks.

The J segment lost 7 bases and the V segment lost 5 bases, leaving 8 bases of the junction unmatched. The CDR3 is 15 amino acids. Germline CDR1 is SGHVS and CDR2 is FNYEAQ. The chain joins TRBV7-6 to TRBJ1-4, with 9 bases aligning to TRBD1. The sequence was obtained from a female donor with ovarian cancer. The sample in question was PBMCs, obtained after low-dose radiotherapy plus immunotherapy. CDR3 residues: CASSQEQGAGEKLFF. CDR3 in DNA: TGTGCCAGCAGCCAGGAACAGGGGGCGGGTGAAAAACTGTTTTTT.